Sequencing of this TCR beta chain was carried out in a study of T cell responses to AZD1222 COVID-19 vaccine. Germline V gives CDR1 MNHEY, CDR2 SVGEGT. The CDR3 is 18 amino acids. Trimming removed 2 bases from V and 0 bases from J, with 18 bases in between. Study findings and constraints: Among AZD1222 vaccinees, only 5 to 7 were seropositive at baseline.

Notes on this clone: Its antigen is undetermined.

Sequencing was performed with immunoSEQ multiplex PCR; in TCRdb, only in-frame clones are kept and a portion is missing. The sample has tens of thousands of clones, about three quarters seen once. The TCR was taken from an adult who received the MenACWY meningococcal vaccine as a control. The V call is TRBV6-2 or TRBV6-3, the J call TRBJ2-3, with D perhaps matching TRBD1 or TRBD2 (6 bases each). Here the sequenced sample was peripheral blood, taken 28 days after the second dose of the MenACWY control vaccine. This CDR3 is CASSYNPGAGTSTDTQYF. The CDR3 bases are TGTGCCAGCAGTTACAATCCGGGGGCTGGAACTAGCACAGATACGCAGTATTTT.